A selection of T cell receptor beta chains follows, all from one sample in a study of T cell responses to AZD1222 COVID-19 vaccine. TCRdb's table, derived via immunoSEQ multiplex PCR, lists solely in-frame clones and lacks some. The sample has about 73,000 clones, roughly 90% seen once. Sequences were derived from peripheral blood, sampled 28 days after the second AZD1222 dose. These receptor sequences come from an adult who received the AZD1222 COVID-19 vaccine. Both conserved end residues are part of each CDR3. Fields, in order: D gene, V gene, clone size, J gene, CDR3 DNA, CDR3 protein. The D gene is left open where the match is weak. Where a row states a size, it is once, few, many or the class of an expanded clone; other rows omit it.

d_call: .; v_call: TRBV5-1; clone_size: .; j_call: TRBJ2-7; cdr3_nt: TGCGCCAGCAGCTTGGCGCCAGGGGAGACCTACGAGCAGTACTTC; cdr3_aa: CASSLAPGETYEQYF
d_call: .; v_call: TRBV19; clone_size: .; j_call: TRBJ1-2; cdr3_nt: TGTGCCAGTAGACAGGGTGGCGGCTACACCTTC; cdr3_aa: CASRQGGGYTF
d_call: TRBD2; v_call: TRBV9; clone_size: .; j_call: TRBJ2-2; cdr3_nt: TGTGCCAGCAGCGTAAACGCGGGGGGGAACACCGGGGAGCTGTTTTTT; cdr3_aa: CASSVNAGGNTGELFF
d_call: .; v_call: TRBV7-9; clone_size: .; j_call: TRBJ2-1; cdr3_nt: TGTGCCAGCACCAAACAAGTCAGCGTCTACAATGAGCAGTTCTTC; cdr3_aa: CASTKQVSVYNEQFF
d_call: TRBD1; v_call: TRBV3-1/TRBV3-2; clone_size: .; j_call: TRBJ1-4; cdr3_nt: TGTGCCAGCAGCCAAGTGGGACAGGCCTCTTCTCTGTTTTTT; cdr3_aa: CASSQVGQASSLFF
d_call: .; v_call: TRBV4-1; clone_size: once; j_call: TRBJ1-1; cdr3_nt: TGCGCCAGCAGCATAAGGGGGAACACTGAAGCTTTCTTT; cdr3_aa: CASSIRGNTEAFF
d_call: .; v_call: TRBV7-9; clone_size: .; j_call: TRBJ2-5; cdr3_nt: TGTGCCAGCAGCTTTAATTACTGGGGCCAAGAGACCCAGTACTTC; cdr3_aa: CASSFNYWGQETQYF
d_call: TRBD2; v_call: TRBV5-4; clone_size: .; j_call: TRBJ2-3; cdr3_nt: TGTGCCAGCAGCTTCGGGGGGGGCGATACGCAGTATTTT; cdr3_aa: CASSFGGGDTQYF
d_call: .; v_call: TRBV27; clone_size: .; j_call: TRBJ1-4; cdr3_nt: TGTGCCAGCAGTCTTCGTCCCGCAGGGGAAAAACTGTTTTTT; cdr3_aa: CASSLRPAGEKLFF
d_call: TRBD2; v_call: TRBV7-2; clone_size: .; j_call: TRBJ2-3; cdr3_nt: TGTGCCAGCAGCTTCAGCGGGGGGATAGATACGCAGTATTTT; cdr3_aa: CASSFSGGIDTQYF
d_call: TRBD1; v_call: TRBV4-1; clone_size: .; j_call: TRBJ2-2; cdr3_nt: TGCGCCAGCAGCCGAGACAACCCGAAGGGACAGGCGAACACCGGGGAGCTGTTTTTT; cdr3_aa: CASSRDNPKGQANTGELFF
d_call: .; v_call: TRBV4-1; clone_size: few; j_call: TRBJ1-6; cdr3_nt: TGCGCCAGCAGCCAAGACTTCCCAACAGCCAATTCACCCCTCCACTTT; cdr3_aa: CASSQDFPTANSPLHF
d_call: TRBD1; v_call: TRBV7-2; clone_size: .; j_call: TRBJ2-1; cdr3_nt: TGTGCCAGCAGCTCGGACAGGGCTTTGTACAATGAGCAGTTCTTC; cdr3_aa: CASSSDRALYNEQFF
d_call: .; v_call: TRBV7-7; clone_size: .; j_call: TRBJ1-3; cdr3_nt: TGTGCCAGCAGCTCGGGGTGGGGAAACACCATATATTTT; cdr3_aa: CASSSGWGNTIYF
d_call: .; v_call: TRBV27; clone_size: .; j_call: TRBJ1-6; cdr3_nt: TGTGCCAGCAGTTCCAGCTCCTATAATTCACCCCTCCACTTT; cdr3_aa: CASSSSSYNSPLHF
d_call: .; v_call: TRBV19; clone_size: .; j_call: TRBJ1-6; cdr3_nt: TGTGCCAGTACTCTCGACGGTACCTATAATTCACCCCTCCACTTT; cdr3_aa: CASTLDGTYNSPLHF
d_call: TRBD2; v_call: TRBV5-1; clone_size: .; j_call: TRBJ2-3; cdr3_nt: TGCGCCAGCAGCCCCGCTAGCGGCAACTTGGGTACGCAGTATTTT; cdr3_aa: CASSPASGNLGTQYF
d_call: TRBD1; v_call: TRBV18; clone_size: .; j_call: TRBJ2-7; cdr3_nt: TGTGCCAGCTCACAGGGGGCTTCCTACGAGCAGTACTTC; cdr3_aa: CASSQGASYEQYF
d_call: .; v_call: TRBV18; clone_size: .; j_call: TRBJ1-1; cdr3_nt: TGTGCCAGCTCATCCGCCCTGAACACTGAAGCTTTCTTT; cdr3_aa: CASSSALNTEAFF
d_call: TRBD2; v_call: TRBV4-1; clone_size: .; j_call: TRBJ2-5; cdr3_nt: TGCGCCAGCAGCCAAGGAGGGGGACTAGGCGAGACCCAGTACTTC; cdr3_aa: CASSQGGGLGETQYF
d_call: .; v_call: TRBV2; clone_size: .; j_call: TRBJ1-1; cdr3_nt: TGTGCCAGCAGCGCTCAGGGTGGTGACACTGAAGCTTTCTTT; cdr3_aa: CASSAQGGDTEAFF
d_call: TRBD1; v_call: TRBV3-1/TRBV3-2; clone_size: .; j_call: TRBJ1-4; cdr3_nt: TGTGCCAGCAGCCAGCCCTCCGGGACAGGGGGTGAAAAACTGTTTTTT; cdr3_aa: CASSQPSGTGGEKLFF
d_call: .; v_call: TRBV4-3; clone_size: .; j_call: TRBJ1-2; cdr3_nt: TGCGCCAGCAGCCAAGATGTGGGGGCCTATGGCTACACCTTC; cdr3_aa: CASSQDVGAYGYTF
d_call: .; v_call: TRBV6-5; clone_size: .; j_call: TRBJ1-2; cdr3_nt: TGTGCCAGCAGCGGGGGCATGGGGTATGGCTACACCTTC; cdr3_aa: CASSGGMGYGYTF